These 11 T cell receptor beta chains originate from one sample sequenced in a study of blood T cell repertoires in COVID-19. The data were produced by immunoSEQ multiplex PCR, yet TCRdb's version contains in-frame clones alone and is incomplete. This table has some 100,000 clones, about 89% appearing once. Sequencing input: peripheral blood. Every receptor here comes from a woman in her 30s with acute or convalescent COVID-19.

This chain's CDR3 is CAWSTKTGNTEAFF. CDR3 DNA sequence: TGTGCCTGGAGTACCAAGACAGGTAACACTGAAGCTTTCTTT. The chain joins TRBV30 to TRBJ1-1, with D perhaps TRBD1 (6 bases). The CDR3 spans 14 residues. V was pared by 2 bases and J by 2 bases, with 12 bases between. Germline CDR1 reads GTSNPN; CDR2 reads SVGIG (reference sequence).

This sequence joins TRBV10-3 and TRBJ1-1; 7 bases line up with TRBD1. J lost 0 bases, V lost 7 bases, and 5 bases had no gene match. The CDR3 loop spans 14 amino acids. CDR1 is ENHRY, CDR2 SYGVKD, per germline. The CDR3 nucleotides are TGTGCCATCACCCGGGGACAGTTGAACACTGAAGCTTTCTTT. Translating gives CAITRGQLNTEAFF.

This clone appeared a single time. The chain employs TRBV4-2 and TRBJ1-2, with D tentatively TRBD1 (6 bases). The V end lost 5 bases, the J end lost 8 bases, and 12 bases lay between the germline ends. This CDR3 has 12 residues. Germline V gives CDR1 LGHNA, CDR2 YNFKEQ. CDR3 nucleotides: TGTGCCAGCAGCTTACAGGGCGAGGGCTACACCTTC. Its protein product is CASSLQGEGYTF.

The chain carries TRBV30 and TRBJ1-5; TRBD1 might be the D (5 bases). Germline V lookup: CDR1 GTSNPN, CDR2 SVGIG (reference sequence). V dropped 4 bases and J dropped 6 bases, with 16 bases sitting between them. CDR3 length: 14 residues. The CDR3 nucleotides are TGTGCCTGGACCGCAAGCGGGGGTGGTCAGCCCCAGCATTTT. As protein: CAWTASGGGQPQHF.

The CDR3 sequence is CASSSGQGFYEQYF. The CDR3 DNA sequence: TGCGCCAGCAGCTCGGGACAGGGCTTCTACGAGCAGTACTTC. The chain links TRBV5-1 to TRBJ2-7, with 9 bases matching TRBD1. Trimming took 3 bases from V and 3 from J; bases not matched to a gene: 4. The V gene's germline CDR1 is SGHRS and CDR2 YFSETQ. This CDR3 spans 14 amino acids. Full variable domain (rest looked up from reference TRBV5-1 and TRBJ2-7): KAGVTQTPRYLIKTRGQQVTLSCSPISGHRSVSWYQQTPGQGLQFLFEYFSETQRNKGNFPGRFSGRQFSNSRSEMNVSTLELGDSALYLCASSSGQGFYEQYFGPGTRLTVT.

J is TRBJ1-2 and V is TRBV27; no definite D call. Trimming removed 6 bases from V and 5 bases from J, with 10 bases in between. Germline lookup yields CDR1 MNHEY and CDR2 SMNVEV (reference sequence). The CDR3 loop spans 12 amino acids. Here the CDR3 DNA reads TGTGCCAGCAGCCCGGGAGGGTATGGCTACACCTTC. This sequence encodes CASSPGGYGYTF.

The gene calls are TRBV5-1 and TRBJ2-3; 12 nucleotides align to TRBD2. Germline-derived CDR1 and CDR2 are SGHRS and YFSETQ. The V segment lost 7 bases and the J segment 5 bases; nucleotides outside the gene matches: 2. CDR3 length: 13 amino acids. DNA for the CDR3: TGCGCCAGCGCACTAGCGGGGGGAGATACGCAGTATTTT. Amino acids: CASALAGGDTQYF.

This clone was detected once. The V and J genes are TRBV10-2 and TRBJ2-2, with unresolved D. Germline CDR1 and CDR2: WSHSY and SAAADI. V was shortened by 3 bases and J by 0 bases, with 14 bases between the two germline ends. The CDR3 runs to 17 residues. CDR3 nucleotides: TGCGCCAGCAGTGAAAGTAGTCTTAAATCGAACACCGGGGAGCTGTTTTTT. It codes for CASSESSLKSNTGELFF.

The chain is built from TRBV28 and TRBJ2-7, with D perhaps TRBD2 (6 bases). The CDR3 length is 14 residues. The V end was cut by 1 base, the J end by 4 bases, with 11 bases between. Germline CDR1 reads MDHEN; CDR2 reads SYDVKM. Here the CDR3 reads CASSLFGGRYEQYF. As DNA, the CDR3 is TGTGCCAGCAGTTTATTCGGGGGAAGGTACGAGCAGTACTTC. The full variable domain, its missing parts supplied by reference TRBV28 and TRBJ2-7, is DVKVTQSSRYLVKRTGEKVFLECVQDMDHENMFWYRQDPGLGLRLIYFSYDVKMKEKGDIPEGYSVSREKKERFSLILESASTNQTSMYLCASSLFGGRYEQYFGPGTRLTVT.

V and J are TRBV9 and TRBJ2-2; unclear D gene. The CDR3 sequence is 14 residues long. V was cut by 1 base and J by 6 bases, with 10 bases left in between. Germline V gene lookup returns CDR1 SGDLS and CDR2 YYNGEE. The CDR3 is CASSVRLLPGELFF. CDR3 nucleotide sequence: TGTGCCAGCAGCGTAAGACTCCTCCCCGGGGAGCTGTTTTTT.

The CDR3 loop reads CASIPGGVDTQYF. The CDR3 nucleotides are TGTGCCAGCATTCCCGGCGGGGTGGATACGCAGTATTTT. This rearrangement joins TRBV6-5 to TRBJ2-3, with TRBD2 as a possible D gene (6 bases). The CDR3 consists of 13 residues. The germline V gene has CDR1 MNHEY and CDR2 SVGAGI. The V end lost 7 bases, the J end lost 6 bases, and 14 bases lay between the germline ends.